This is a list of T cell receptor beta chains from one sample in a study of T cell responses to AZD1222 COVID-19 vaccine. Clones were read by immunoSEQ multiplex PCR, and TCRdb kept only the in-frame ones, dropping some. The sample has roughly 100,000 clones, around nine tenths seen once. The sample in question was peripheral blood, obtained on day 0 of AZD1222 vaccination. The receptors here all came from an adult in good health. Each CDR3 is given with its conserved first and last residue. Fields, in order: V gene, J gene, CDR3 length, CDR3 protein.

v_call: TRBV6-5
j_call: TRBJ1-2
cdr3_length: 16
cdr3_aa: CASSYGLRGEGSGYTF

v_call: TRBV7-9
j_call: TRBJ1-6
cdr3_length: 15
cdr3_aa: CASSSESSYNSPLHF

v_call: TRBV7-8
j_call: TRBJ2-1
cdr3_length: 12
cdr3_aa: CASSRSDNEQFF

v_call: TRBV19
j_call: TRBJ1-2
cdr3_length: 14
cdr3_aa: CASSMLANEYGYTF

v_call: TRBV4-1
j_call: TRBJ2-5
cdr3_length: 20
cdr3_aa: CASSQVVPGFAPLSQETQYF

v_call: TRBV5-1
j_call: TRBJ1-1
cdr3_length: 16
cdr3_aa: CASSWSQDRWDTEAFF

v_call: TRBV9
j_call: TRBJ2-3
cdr3_length: 15
cdr3_aa: CASSVGQGGTDTQYF

v_call: TRBV7-9
j_call: TRBJ1-2
cdr3_length: 15
cdr3_aa: CASSSGQGGGYGYTF

v_call: TRBV7-2
j_call: TRBJ2-7
cdr3_length: 14
cdr3_aa: CASSLGIGPYEQYF

v_call: TRBV27
j_call: TRBJ2-7
cdr3_length: 13
cdr3_aa: CASSLSRTYEQYF

v_call: TRBV20-1
j_call: TRBJ2-1
cdr3_length: 15
cdr3_aa: CSASRGGAVMNEQFF

v_call: TRBV9
j_call: TRBJ2-7
cdr3_length: 14
cdr3_aa: CASSHADGGYEQYF

v_call: TRBV4-2
j_call: TRBJ2-1
cdr3_length: 15
cdr3_aa: CASSQERGGGPVQFF

v_call: TRBV11-3
j_call: TRBJ2-2
cdr3_length: 15
cdr3_aa: CASSFAGVNTGELFF

v_call: TRBV6-5
j_call: TRBJ2-5
cdr3_length: 14
cdr3_aa: CASSFTGGPGTQYF

v_call: TRBV18
j_call: TRBJ2-1
cdr3_length: 13
cdr3_aa: CASSPQGGNEQFF

v_call: TRBV19
j_call: TRBJ1-5
cdr3_length: 13
cdr3_aa: CASSIRPDQPQHF

v_call: TRBV5-4
j_call: TRBJ2-3
cdr3_length: 16
cdr3_aa: CASSLAYRGPADTQYF

v_call: TRBV27
j_call: TRBJ1-4
cdr3_length: 14
cdr3_aa: CASSLDRLGEKLFF

v_call: TRBV6-5
j_call: TRBJ1-5
cdr3_length: 14
cdr3_aa: CASKEGSGNQPQHF

v_call: TRBV9
j_call: TRBJ1-3
cdr3_length: 13
cdr3_aa: CASSVNDGNTIYF

v_call: TRBV11-3
j_call: TRBJ2-1
cdr3_length: 17
cdr3_aa: CASSLGGGRVSYNEQFF

v_call: TRBV19
j_call: TRBJ1-1
cdr3_length: 13
cdr3_aa: CASGSGWNTEAFF

v_call: TRBV6-5
j_call: TRBJ1-1
cdr3_length: 13
cdr3_aa: CASTETGRTEAFF

v_call: TRBV13
j_call: TRBJ2-2
cdr3_length: 18
cdr3_aa: CASSPLGLAGGGTGELFF

v_call: TRBV4-2
j_call: TRBJ2-7
cdr3_length: 16
cdr3_aa: CASSQDAGGVSYEQYF

v_call: TRBV24-1
j_call: TRBJ1-4
cdr3_length: 13
cdr3_aa: CATRGTANEKLFF

v_call: TRBV7-2
j_call: TRBJ1-3
cdr3_length: 16
cdr3_aa: CASSPFRAGMGNTIYF

v_call: TRBV6-1
j_call: TRBJ1-6
cdr3_length: 15
cdr3_aa: CASSDRVSYNSPLHF

v_call: TRBV5-1
j_call: TRBJ1-1
cdr3_length: 16
cdr3_aa: CASSLVGGRPNTEAFF

v_call: TRBV5-1
j_call: TRBJ2-2
cdr3_length: 19
cdr3_aa: CASSDPQGSREGGTGELFF

v_call: TRBV11-3
j_call: TRBJ2-1
cdr3_length: 17
cdr3_aa: CASSHRKRGSSYNEQFF

v_call: TRBV2
j_call: TRBJ2-7
cdr3_length: 12
cdr3_aa: CATGREGYEQYF

v_call: TRBV6-2/TRBV6-3
j_call: TRBJ2-5
cdr3_length: 16
cdr3_aa: CASSPDRREGRETQYF

v_call: TRBV11-3
j_call: TRBJ1-2
cdr3_length: 15
cdr3_aa: CASSPSATVAYGYTF

v_call: TRBV7-8
j_call: TRBJ1-2
cdr3_length: 14
cdr3_aa: CASSNRDRGYGYTF

v_call: TRBV21-1
j_call: TRBJ2-1
cdr3_length: 15
cdr3_aa: CASSKGTSGSNEQFF

v_call: TRBV9
j_call: TRBJ2-2
cdr3_length: 13
cdr3_aa: CASSGSRVGELFF

v_call: TRBV6-5
j_call: TRBJ1-4
cdr3_length: 15
cdr3_aa: CASRGTGKGNEKLFF